The T cell receptor (beta chain) under discussion was sequenced for a study of T cells after yellow fever vaccination (dated by TCRdb to about 2019). Study-level background: Libraries from fractions with low cell numbers were prepared with the SMART-Seq v4 Ultra Low Input RNA kit. To follow T-cell clones before and after primary and booster YFV17D yellow fever vaccination, bulk TCR alpha and beta repertoires were sequenced over time. Blood was drawn at multiple timepoints before and after primary and secondary immunization, with bulk PBMC replicates and cell subsets isolated. The cohort comprised two healthy male donors, one aged 18 to 30 and one aged 30 to 40 years. General conclusions and limits of the study: A small fraction of clonotypes showed up in both the CD4 and CD8 compartments, probably as a result of convergent recombination. Compared with the primary T-cell response, the secondary T-cell response was faster but weaker, reaching its peak on day 5 rather than on day 15. Only a couple of donors were included in the study, so the extent to which the findings can be generalized is limited. Because abundant contaminating clonotypes from the bulk population could be contained in FACS-sorted repertoires, computational filtering was required. Most clones expanded after primary vaccination (roughly 96% of CD4 and roughly 90% of CD8) were re-detected after the booster, suggesting that broad memory maintenance occurred.

Note on this clonotype: The antigen it binds to is not known. Per-base qualities were not stored, and no clone one base away is much larger.

The treatment or condition label, as the study defines it: live attenuated yellow fever vaccine strain. A standard Ficoll-Paque protocol was used to isolate PBMCs from peripheral blood. Dynabeads CD4 and CD8 positive selection kits were used to isolate the CD4 and CD8 T-cell fractions. TriZol was used to extract RNA from bulk PBMCs, from CD4 and CD8 fractions, and from dextramer-positive and dextramer-negative fractions. These reads were obtained on an Illumina NovaSeq 6000. Synthesis of TCR cDNA relied on 5'RACE template switching, a step that introduced a universal primer site along with unique molecular identifiers. Priming for cDNA synthesis came from both the TCR alpha and TCR beta constant segments. Libraries were amplified in two PCR steps, with sample barcodes and sequencing adapters added in the second step. Libraries were sequenced on Illumina HiSeq 2500 (2x100 bp) or NovaSeq (2x150 bp). In the original analysis: Reads were demultiplexed and collapsed into UMI consensus sequences with MIGEC, and V(D)J alignment was performed with MiXCR. Using edgeR on replicate PBMC samples, clonotypes were called vaccine-responding if FDR was below 0.01 and the log2 fold change was above 5 up to day 15. Each bulk clonotype received a CD4 or CD8 identity based on whether the sequenced CD4 or CD8 repertoire contained that clonotype at higher abundance. Using fastp trimming at Q25 and MiXCR clonotype assembly, TCRdb reanalyzed the public sequencing data and kept in-frame beta chains. All rows with the same CDR3 protein become a single entry with the most common DNA and genes. The V and J calls were determined by TCRdb, not by the authors. The sample profile shows 340,000 or so distinct CDR3 sequences; about 12% of them were found once. About 3% of the sample is taken by the ten largest.

The CDR3 runs 16 residues from the cysteine to the phenylalanine. Only the CDR3 portion is preserved as DNA: 48 bases, with reading frame beginning at the first base. V is pared back by 4 bases and J by 2 bases, with 12 bases lying between the germline termini. For CDR1 and CDR2, the germline V gene lists LGHNA and YSLEER. Sequenced here: CD4+ T cells sorted from PBMCs, sampled 15 days after the yellow fever booster vaccination. Here the chain combines TRBV4-3 and TRBJ1-6, with no confidently assigned D gene. This clonotype originated in a young man who received the YFV17D yellow fever vaccine. This receptor has the CDR3 CASSRSLGPYNSPLHF. The DNA is TGCGCCAGCAGCCGCTCACTTGGGCCCTATAATTCACCCCTCCACTTT.